This T cell receptor beta chain appears in the sequencing data of a study of CD8 T cells in Susac syndrome. This CDR3 has 14 amino acids. The V gene end was trimmed by 7 bases and the J gene end by 7 bases; junction bases not matched to a gene: 10. CDR1 and CDR2 from the germline V gene are LNHDA and SQIVND (reference sequence). It was with random hexamers that about 0.45 to 1 ug RNA was reverse transcribed. TCRdb used MiXCR to reprocess the immunoSEQ multiplex PCR reads, holding one entry per CDR3 protein. The sample has approximately 100,000 distinct CDR3 sequences, nearly 95% seen once; the top ten hold 0.14%.

The V gene is TRBV19, the J gene TRBJ2-7; 10 bases are shared with TRBD1. Sequenced material: CD4+ T cells from PBMCs. This TCR came from a human donor in good health. The CDR3 DNA is TGTGCCAGTACCACTGGGACAGGGGCCGGAGAGCAGTACTTC. As protein: CASTTGTGAGEQYF.